The entry that follows covers one T cell receptor beta chain sequence. The target antigen is unknown. This specimen belongs to a study of early T cells in non-severe SARS-CoV-2 infection. Across the study: The authors sequenced bulk RNA from unsorted whole blood, leaving chains unpaired.

Germline V gene sequence: CDR1 SNHLY, CDR2 FYNNEI. Trimming left V 6 bases short and J 2 bases short, with 14 bases between. This CDR3 is 14 amino acids long. TCRdb reanalysed the 5' RACE reads using MiXCR and keeps one entry per CDR3 protein. The sample gives roughly 90,000 distinct CDR3 sequences, around 15% of which show up once; about 3% is in the top ten. Whole-study results and caveats: Anti-spike CD8 responses were favored in VDJdb matching, and private and CD4 specificities were missed.

The sample was whole blood. The TCR sequence derives from an adult who was a healthcare worker with PCR-confirmed SARS-CoV-2 infection or an uninfected control (not recorded which). This chain uses TRBV2 with TRBJ2-7; D possibly matches TRBD1 or TRBD2 (5 bases each). The CDR3 sequence is CASRGTQQTYEQYF. Here the CDR3 DNA reads TGTGCCAGCAGGGGGACCCAGCAGACCTACGAGCAGTACTTC.